This T cell receptor (beta chain) appears in the sequencing data of a study of technical replicates of blood from several donors (dated by TCRdb to the late 2010s). The method behind the library was the immunoSEQ multiplex PCR assay. As stored in TCRdb, this immuneACCESS dataset retains in-frame rearrangements with V and J assigned. A fraction of the clones does not appear; measured against another copy, unresolved V genes explain less than half of the discrepancy, and the remainder lacks a known reason. The sample table shows more than 95,000 clones, and 95% are seen once. In total, the top ten clones hold around 0.21% of the sample. Notes on this clone: Its antigen is not yet known. No clone much larger than this one lies a single base away; base qualities are absent.

V lost 2 bases and J lost 3 bases; the stretch between them is 8 bases long. From the germline V gene, CDR1 is SGDLS and CDR2 is YYNGEE. The CDR3 starts with the cysteine, ends with the phenylalanine, and has 13 residues. Just CDR3 DNA is preserved here, 39 bases in frame from base 1. Material for sequencing was T cells isolated from PBMCs. This TCR came from a human donor in good health. The chain uses TRBV9 and TRBJ1-1; 5 matching bases give a weak D call of TRBD1. The CDR3 protein: CASSVDTYTEAFF. The DNA sequence is TGTGCCAGCAGCGTGGACACTTACACTGAAGCTTTCTTT.